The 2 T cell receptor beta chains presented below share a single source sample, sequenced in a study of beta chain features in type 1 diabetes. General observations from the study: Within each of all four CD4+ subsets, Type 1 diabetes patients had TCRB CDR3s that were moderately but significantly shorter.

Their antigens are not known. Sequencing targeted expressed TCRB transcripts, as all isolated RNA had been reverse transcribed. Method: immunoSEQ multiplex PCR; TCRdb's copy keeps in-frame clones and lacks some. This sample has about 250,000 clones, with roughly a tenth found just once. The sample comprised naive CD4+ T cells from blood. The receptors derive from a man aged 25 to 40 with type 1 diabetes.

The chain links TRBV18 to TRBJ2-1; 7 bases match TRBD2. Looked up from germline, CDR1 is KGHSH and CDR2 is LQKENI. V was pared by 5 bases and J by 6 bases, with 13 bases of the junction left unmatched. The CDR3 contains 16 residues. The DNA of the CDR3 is TGTGCCAGCTCAACAATCCTTGGACTAGTCAGCAATGAGCAGTTCTTC. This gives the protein CASSTILGLVSNEQFF.

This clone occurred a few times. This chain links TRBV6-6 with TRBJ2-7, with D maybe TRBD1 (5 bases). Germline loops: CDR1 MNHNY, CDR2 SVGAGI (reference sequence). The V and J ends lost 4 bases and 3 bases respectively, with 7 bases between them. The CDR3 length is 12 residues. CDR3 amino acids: CASSSQGYEQYF. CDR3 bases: TGTGCCAGCAGTTCCCAGGGCTACGAGCAGTACTTC.